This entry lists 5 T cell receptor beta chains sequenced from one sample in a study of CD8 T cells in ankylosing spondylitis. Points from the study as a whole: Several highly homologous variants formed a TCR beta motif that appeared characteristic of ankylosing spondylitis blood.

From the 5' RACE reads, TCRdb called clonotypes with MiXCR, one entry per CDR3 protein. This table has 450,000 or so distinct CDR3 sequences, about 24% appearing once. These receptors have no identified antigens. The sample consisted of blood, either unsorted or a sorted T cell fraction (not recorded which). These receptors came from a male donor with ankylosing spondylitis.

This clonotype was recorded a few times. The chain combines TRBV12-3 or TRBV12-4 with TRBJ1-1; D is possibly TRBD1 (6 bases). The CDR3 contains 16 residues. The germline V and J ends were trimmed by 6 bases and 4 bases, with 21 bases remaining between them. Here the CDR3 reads CASSPNSVGAGTEAFF. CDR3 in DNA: TGTGCCAGCAGCCCCAATTCGGTGGGGGCAGGCACTGAAGCTTTCTTT.

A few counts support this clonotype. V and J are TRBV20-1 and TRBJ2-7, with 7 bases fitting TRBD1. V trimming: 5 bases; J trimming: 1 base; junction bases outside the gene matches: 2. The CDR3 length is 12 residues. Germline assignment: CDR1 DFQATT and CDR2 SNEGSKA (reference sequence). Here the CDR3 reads CSAQGVSYEQYF. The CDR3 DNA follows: TGCAGTGCTCAGGGGGTGTCCTACGAGCAGTACTTC.

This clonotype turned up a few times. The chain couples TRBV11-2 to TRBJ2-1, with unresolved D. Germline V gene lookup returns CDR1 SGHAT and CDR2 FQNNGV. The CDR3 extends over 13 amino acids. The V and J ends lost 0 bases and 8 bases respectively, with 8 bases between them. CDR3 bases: TGTGCCAGCAGCTTAGACATGAACGATGAGCAGTTCTTC. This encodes CASSLDMNDEQFF.

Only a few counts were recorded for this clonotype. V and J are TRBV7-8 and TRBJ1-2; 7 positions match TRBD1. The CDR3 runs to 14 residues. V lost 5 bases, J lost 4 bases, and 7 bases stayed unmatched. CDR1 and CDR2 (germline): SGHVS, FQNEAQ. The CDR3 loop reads CASSHRQGAYGYTF. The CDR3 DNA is TGTGCCAGCAGCCATAGACAGGGAGCCTATGGCTACACCTTC.

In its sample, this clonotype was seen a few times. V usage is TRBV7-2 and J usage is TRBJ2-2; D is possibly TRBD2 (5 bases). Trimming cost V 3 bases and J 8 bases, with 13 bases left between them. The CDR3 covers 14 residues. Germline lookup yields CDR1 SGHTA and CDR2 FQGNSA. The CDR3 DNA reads TGTGCCAGCAGCTTCCCGGGAAAAAGGGGGGAGCTGTTTTTT. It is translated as CASSFPGKRGELFF.